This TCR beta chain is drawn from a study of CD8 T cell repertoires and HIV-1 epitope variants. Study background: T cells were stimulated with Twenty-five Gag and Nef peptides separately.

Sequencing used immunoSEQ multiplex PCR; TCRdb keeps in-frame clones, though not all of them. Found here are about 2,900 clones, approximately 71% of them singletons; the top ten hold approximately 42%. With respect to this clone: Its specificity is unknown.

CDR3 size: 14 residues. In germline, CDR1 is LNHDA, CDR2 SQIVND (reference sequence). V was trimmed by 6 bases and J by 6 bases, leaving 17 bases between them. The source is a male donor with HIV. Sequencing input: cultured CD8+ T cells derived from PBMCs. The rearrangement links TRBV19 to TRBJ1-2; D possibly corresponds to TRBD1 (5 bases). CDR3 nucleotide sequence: TGTGCCAGTAGCCCCAGGGCATACAACCATGGCTACACCTTC. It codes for CASSPRAYNHGYTF.